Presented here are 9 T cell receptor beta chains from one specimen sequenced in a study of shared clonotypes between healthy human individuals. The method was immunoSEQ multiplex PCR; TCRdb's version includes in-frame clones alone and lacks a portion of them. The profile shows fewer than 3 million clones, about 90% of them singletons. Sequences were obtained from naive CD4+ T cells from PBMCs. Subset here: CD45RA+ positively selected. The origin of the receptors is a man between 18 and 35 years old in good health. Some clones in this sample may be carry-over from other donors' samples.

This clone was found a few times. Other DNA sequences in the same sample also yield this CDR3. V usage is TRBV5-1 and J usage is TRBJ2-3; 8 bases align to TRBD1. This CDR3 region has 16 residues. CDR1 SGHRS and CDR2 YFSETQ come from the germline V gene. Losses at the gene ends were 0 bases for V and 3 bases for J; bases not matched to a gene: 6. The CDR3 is CASSLEGQGRTDTQYF. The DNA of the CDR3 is TGCGCCAGCAGCTTGGAAGGACAGGGACGGACAGATACGCAGTATTTT.

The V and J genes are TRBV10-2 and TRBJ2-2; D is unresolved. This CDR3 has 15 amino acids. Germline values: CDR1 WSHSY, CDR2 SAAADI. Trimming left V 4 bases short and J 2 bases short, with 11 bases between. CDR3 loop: CASSGAELNTGELFF. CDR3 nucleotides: TGCGCCAGCAGTGGGGCAGAATTAAACACCGGGGAGCTGTTTTTT.

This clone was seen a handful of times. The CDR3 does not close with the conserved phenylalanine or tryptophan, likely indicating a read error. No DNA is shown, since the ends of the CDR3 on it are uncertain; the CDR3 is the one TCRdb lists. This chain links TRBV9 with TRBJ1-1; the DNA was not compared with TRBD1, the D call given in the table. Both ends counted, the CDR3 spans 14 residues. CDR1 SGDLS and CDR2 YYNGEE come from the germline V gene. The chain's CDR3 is CASSVADTMQGKSL.

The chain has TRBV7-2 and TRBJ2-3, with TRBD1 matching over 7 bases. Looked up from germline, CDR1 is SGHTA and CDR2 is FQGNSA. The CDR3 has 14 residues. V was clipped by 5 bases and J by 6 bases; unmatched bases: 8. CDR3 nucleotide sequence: TGTGCCAGCAGCCCCCGGACAGGACCCGATACGCAGTATTTT. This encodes CASSPRTGPDTQYF.

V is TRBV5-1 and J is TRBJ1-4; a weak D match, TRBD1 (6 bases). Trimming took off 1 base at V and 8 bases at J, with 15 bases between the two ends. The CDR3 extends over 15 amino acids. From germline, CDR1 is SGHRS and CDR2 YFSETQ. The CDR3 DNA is TGCGCCAGCAGCTTGTTGGGGGCGAAAGAGGAAAAACTGTTTTTT. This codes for CASSLLGAKEEKLFF.

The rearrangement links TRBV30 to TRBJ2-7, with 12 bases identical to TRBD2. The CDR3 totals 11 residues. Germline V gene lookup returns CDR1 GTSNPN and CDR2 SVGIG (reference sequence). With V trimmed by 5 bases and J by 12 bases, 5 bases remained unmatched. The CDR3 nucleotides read TGTGCCTGGGCTAGCGGGAGGGCGTCGTACTTC. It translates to CAWASGRASYF.

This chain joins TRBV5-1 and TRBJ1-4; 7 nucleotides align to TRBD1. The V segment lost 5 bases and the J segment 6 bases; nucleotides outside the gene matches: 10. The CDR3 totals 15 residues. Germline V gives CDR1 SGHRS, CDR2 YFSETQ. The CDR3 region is CASRIRGGADEKLFF. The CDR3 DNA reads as TGCGCCAGCAGGATCCGAGGGGGCGCGGATGAAAAACTGTTTTTT. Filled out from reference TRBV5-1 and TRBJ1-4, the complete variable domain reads KAGVTQTPRYLIKTRGQQVTLSCSPISGHRSVSWYQQTPGQGLQFLFEYFSETQRNKGNFPGRFSGRQFSNSRSEMNVSTLELGDSALYLCASRIRGGADEKLFFGSGTQLSVL.

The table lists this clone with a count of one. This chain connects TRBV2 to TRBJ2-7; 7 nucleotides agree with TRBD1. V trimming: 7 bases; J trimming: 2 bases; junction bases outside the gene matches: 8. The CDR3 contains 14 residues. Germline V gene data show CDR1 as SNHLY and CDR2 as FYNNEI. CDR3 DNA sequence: TGTGCCAGCAAGGGACAGCCGACTCCCTACGAGCAGTACTTC. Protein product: CASKGQPTPYEQYF.

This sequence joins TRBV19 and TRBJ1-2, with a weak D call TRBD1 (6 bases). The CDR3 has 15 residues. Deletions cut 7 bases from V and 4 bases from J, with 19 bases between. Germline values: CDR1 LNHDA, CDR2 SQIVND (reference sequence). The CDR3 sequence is CASTMDSLGSYGYTF. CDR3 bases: TGTGCCAGTACCATGGACAGCCTCGGGAGCTATGGCTACACCTTC.